In this sample, the clone carrying this T cell receptor beta chain turned up a few times. Its antigen is unidentified. The sample is drawn from a study of regulatory T cells in long-lasting Graves disease. As for the study in general: Antithyroid drug use was under 3 months in newly diagnosed Graves' patients. Study observations and caveats: TRBV28, TRBJ1-2 and TRBJ2-5 emerged as the favored segments in persistent disease. Between persistent patients, fewer than 3,500 public clonotypes were shared, exceeding the 966 shared between new patients.

V shed 2 bases, J shed 5 bases, and the junction held 5 bases outside the gene matches. CDR1 SQVTM and CDR2 ANQGSEA come from the germline V gene. The CDR3 covers 15 residues. Libraries of TCR beta came from iRepertoire HTBI primers plus Arm-PCR of CDR3 regions. Via MiXCR, TCRdb re-called the multiplex PCR reads, giving one row per CDR3 protein. The table records about 540,000 distinct CDR3 sequences, about 13% of them present only once. Time point of the sample: newly diagnosed GD, antithyroid drugs for less than 3 months. Extracted RNA from PBMCs served as the source of the TCR library. The same data also contributed to another study, on T cells in Graves' hyperthyroidism and ophthalmopathy. That paper states: These patients, aged 18 to 65, had recently diagnosed hyperthyroidism lasting under 2 months.

The gene calls are TRBV29-1 and TRBJ2-2, with 10 bases that match TRBD2. Sequencing used peripheral blood mononuclear cells (PBMCs), obtained at new diagnosis, from a patient treated with antithyroid drugs. The clonotype originates from a man aged 30 to 45 with Graves disease. The CDR3 DNA follows: TGCAGCGTTGAAACCCCTAGCGGGGGAACCGGGGAGCTGTTTTTT. Protein: CSVETPSGGTGELFF.